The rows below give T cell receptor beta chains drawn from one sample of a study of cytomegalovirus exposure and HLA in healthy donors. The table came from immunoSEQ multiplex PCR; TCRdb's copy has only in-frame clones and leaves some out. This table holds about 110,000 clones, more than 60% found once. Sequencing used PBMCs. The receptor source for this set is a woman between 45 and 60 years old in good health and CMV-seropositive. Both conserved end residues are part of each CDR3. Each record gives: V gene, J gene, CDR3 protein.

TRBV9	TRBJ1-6	CASSDQDREDSPLHF
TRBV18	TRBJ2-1	CASSLAGQENNEQFF
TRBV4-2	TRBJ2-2	CASSQDRIGASRTGELFF
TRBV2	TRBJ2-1	CASLGVGTSSYNEQFF
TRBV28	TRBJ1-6	CASRYSGTGNSPLHF
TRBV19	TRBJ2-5	CASSARDISVQYF
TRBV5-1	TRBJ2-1	CASSFRDRGLNEQFF
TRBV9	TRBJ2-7	CASSQGQGGYEQYF
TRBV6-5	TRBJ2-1	CASSASPGINNEQFF
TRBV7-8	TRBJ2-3	CASSLLGSSSTDTQYF
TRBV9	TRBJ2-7	CASSSQGSSYEQYF
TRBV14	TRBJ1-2	CASSWTGVGYGYTF
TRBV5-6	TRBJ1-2	CASSLREGGYTF
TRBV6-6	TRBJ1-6	CASRPGTSLINSPLHF
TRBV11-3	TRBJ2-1	CASSSRTGHNEQFF
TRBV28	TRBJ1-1	CASSPPVNTEAFF
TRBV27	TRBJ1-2	CASKRRGPNYGYTF
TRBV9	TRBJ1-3	CASSGSTGFDTIYF
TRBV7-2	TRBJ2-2	CASSANRGPGELFF
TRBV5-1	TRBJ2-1	CASSLLGQALSYNEQFF
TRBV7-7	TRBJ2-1	CASSLSYSSYNEQFF
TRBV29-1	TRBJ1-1	CSGSRADTEAFF
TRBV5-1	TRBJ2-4	CASSLGAWQGVNIQYF
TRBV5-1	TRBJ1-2	CASSSGPNYGYTF
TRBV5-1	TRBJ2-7	CASSLALRTVSYEQYF
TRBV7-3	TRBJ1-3	CASSPRSGSGNTIYF
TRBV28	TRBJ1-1	CASSLDRVRTEAFF
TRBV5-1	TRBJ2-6	CASSLRGGGSGANVLTF
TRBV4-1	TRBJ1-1	CASSQAGYTEAFF
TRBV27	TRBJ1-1	CASSSRTGAEYTEAFF
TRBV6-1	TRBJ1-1	CASDRAGMNTEAFF
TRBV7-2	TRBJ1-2	CASSPQGARITNYGYTF
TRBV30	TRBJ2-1	CAWSTQAGEKFF
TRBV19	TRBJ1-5	CASSINTGHGSQPQHF
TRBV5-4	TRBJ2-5	CASSDTGEETQYF
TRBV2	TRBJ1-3	CAGRGITGNTIYF
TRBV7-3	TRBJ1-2	CASSPGGSQDNYGYTF
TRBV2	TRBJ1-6	CASSERGEYSPLHF
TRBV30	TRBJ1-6	CARGGGTSPLHF
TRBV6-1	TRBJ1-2	CASSEAARVKGYTF
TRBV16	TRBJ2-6	CASTLTVSGANVLTF
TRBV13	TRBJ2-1	CASRLTGGTYNEQFF
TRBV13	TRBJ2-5	CASSLNRGQETQYF
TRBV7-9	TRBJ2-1	CASSPPGQLYNEQFF
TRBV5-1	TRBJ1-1	CASSFAENTEAFF
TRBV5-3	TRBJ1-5	CARSELQGGVGNQPQHF
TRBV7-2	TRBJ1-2	CASSTRQYGYTF
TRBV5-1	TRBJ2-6	CASSLAKEGSYSGANVLTF
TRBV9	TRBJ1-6	CASSAQGSNNSPLHF
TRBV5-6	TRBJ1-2	CASSLAGRVFYGYTF
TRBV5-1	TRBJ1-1	CASSHLGQGDTEAFF
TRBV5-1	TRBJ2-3	CASSLALAGGTDTQYF
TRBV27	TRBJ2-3	CASSLNRLDATQYF
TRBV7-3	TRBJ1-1	CASSPTGGFAEAFF
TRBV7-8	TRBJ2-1	CASSPHYNSYNEQFF
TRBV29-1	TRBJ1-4	CSASVTNEKLFF
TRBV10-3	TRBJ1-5	CASRTGNSNQPQHF